The clone carrying this T cell receptor beta chain was seen at least ten times. The sample comes from a study of blood T cells in healthy people across ages. The CDR3 is made up of 15 amino acids. Germline CDR1 LGHNA, CDR2 YSLEER. V lost 4 bases and J 3 bases, leaving 15 bases between the germline ends. The use of a sample-barcoded 5' primer and a J-beta primer mix characterized a second PCR of about 7 to 12 cycles. Each cDNA molecule received a tag from a template-switch adaptor that had 12 random nucleotides. TCRdb independently ran MiXCR on the 5' RACE reads; one entry per CDR3 protein. Among roughly 640,000 distinct CDR3 sequences, about 30% were seen once, and the ten largest hold around 14%.

The sequenced sample consisted of blood. This clonotype was sampled from a woman over 75 in good health. The chain carries TRBV4-3 and TRBJ1-1, with a weak D call TRBD1 (6 bases). The CDR3 sequence is CASSPFGGGDTEAFF. The CDR3 DNA reads TGCGCCAGCAGCCCCTTTGGGGGCGGTGACACTGAAGCTTTCTTT.